The clone carrying this T cell receptor beta chain turned up a few times. TCRdb's table, derived via immunoSEQ multiplex PCR, lists solely in-frame clones and lacks some. The sample lists under 75,000 clones, 65% to 75% occurring once. The sample comes from a study of cytotoxic CD8 clonotypes in ibrutinib-treated CLL. The CDR3 length is 14 residues. Germline CDR1 MDHEN, CDR2 SYDVKM. V was shortened by 7 bases and J by 4 bases, with 16 bases between the two germline ends. The source of this sequence is a human donor with chronic lymphocytic leukemia. The sample here was PBMCs, taken after 12 months of ibrutinib treatment. The rearrangement links TRBV28 to TRBJ2-5, with TRBD2 as a possible D gene (5 bases). The CDR3 sequence: CASNPGLIRETQYF. The CDR3 DNA reads TGTGCCAGCAATCCAGGACTCATCAGAGAGACCCAGTACTTC.